These 25 T cell receptor beta chains came from one sample sequenced in a study of long-term antiretroviral therapy in people with HIV. The run of the v3.0 immunoSEQ assay was at survey level. TCRdb's copy holds only in-frame clones and misses some; the assay was immunoSEQ multiplex PCR. The sample comprises 20,000 to 25,000 clones, 86% of which are singletons, and less than 5% rests with the top ten. The material was unsorted PBMCs, obtained 1.3 years after starting antiretroviral therapy. These TCRs come from a man in his 60s with HIV.

The CDR3 is CASSPGNPTYEQYF. The CDR3 DNA sequence: TGTGCCAGCTCACCGGGCAATCCGACCTACGAGCAGTACTTC. The chain joins TRBV18 to TRBJ2-7; D unresolved. Looked up from germline, CDR1 is KGHSH and CDR2 is LQKENI. Trimming took 3 bases from V and 2 from J, leaving 11 bases between them. The CDR3 runs 14 residues.

The CDR3 bases are TGTGCCAGCAGCTTAGATCTGGGAGACTATGGCTACACCTTC. It encodes CASSLDLGDYGYTF. The chain combines TRBV11-2 with TRBJ1-2; D is unresolved. The ends were cut back, 0 bases at V and 3 bases at J, with 8 bases in the middle. The germline gives CDR1 SGHAT, CDR2 FQNNGV. CDR3 length: 14 amino acids.

This chain connects TRBV2 to TRBJ2-1; D is ambiguous. Germline V CDR1 and CDR2: SNHLY, FYNNEI. This CDR3 spans 13 amino acids. With 1 base removed from V and 3 bases from J, the gap between germline ends came to 4 bases. The CDR3 coding sequence is TGTGCCAGCAGTGAAGACCTCTACAATGAGCAGTTCTTC. Residues: CASSEDLYNEQFF. Combining the CDR3 with reference TRBV2 and TRBJ2-1 gives the whole variable domain EPEVTQTPSHQVTQMGQEVILRCVPISNHLYFYWYRQILGQKVEFLVSFYNNEISEKSEIFDDQFSVERPDGSNFTLKIRSTKLEDSAMYFCASSEDLYNEQFFGPGTRLTVL.

V gene TRBV7-2 combines with J gene TRBJ2-3; 9 bases are a match to TRBD2. The V gene's germline CDR1 is SGHTA and CDR2 FQGNSA. The CDR3 consists of 18 residues. Germline trimming cut 5 bases from V and 5 bases from J; bases unmatched to any gene: 17. The CDR3 coding sequence is TGTGCCAGCAGCCCGGGACTCGAGGCTAGCGGGGAGATAGATACGCAGTATTTT. Its translation is CASSPGLEASGEIDTQYF.

V and J are TRBV5-1 and TRBJ2-3; TRBD2 aligns across 11 bases. The CDR3 covers 18 residues. The germline CDR1 and CDR2 sequences are SGHRS and YFSETQ. V dropped 0 bases and J dropped 4; count of bases not matched to a gene: 10. Here the CDR3 reads CASSLARGSGRGPDTQYF. DNA for the CDR3: TGCGCCAGCAGCTTGGCGAGGGGTAGCGGGAGGGGGCCAGATACGCAGTATTTT. Full variable domain (rest looked up from reference TRBV5-1 and TRBJ2-3): KAGVTQTPRYLIKTRGQQVTLSCSPISGHRSVSWYQQTPGQGLQFLFEYFSETQRNKGNFPGRFSGRQFSNSRSEMNVSTLELGDSALYLCASSLARGSGRGPDTQYFGPGTRLTVL.

The chain recombines TRBV18 with TRBJ2-7; D possibly uses TRBD1 or TRBD2 (5 bases each). The CDR3 consists of 14 residues. Germline loops: CDR1 KGHSH, CDR2 LQKENI. Between the trimmed V and J ends, which lost 0 bases and 3 bases, there was a span of 9 bases. This CDR3 is CASSPPGDRYEQYF. In nucleotides, the CDR3 is TGTGCCAGCTCACCACCGGGGGATCGCTACGAGCAGTACTTC.

This chain joins TRBV5-4 and TRBJ2-3; TRBD2 matches 7 bases. With 2 bases clipped from V and 3 bases from J, the junction kept 0 bases outside the gene matches. This CDR3 is built from 13 residues. Germline CDR1 and CDR2: SGHNT and YYREEE (reference sequence). The CDR3: CASSFSGTDTQYF. The CDR3 DNA follows: TGTGCCAGCAGCTTTAGCGGGACAGATACGCAGTATTTT.

The rearrangement links TRBV4-3 to TRBJ1-5; D ambiguous. From germline, CDR1 is LGHNA and CDR2 YSLEER. The ends were cut back, 0 bases at V and 4 bases at J, with 7 bases in the middle. The CDR3 has 14 residues. CDR3 sequence (DNA): TGCGCCAGCAGCCAAGATAGTGTTAATCAGCCCCAGCATTTT. This codes for CASSQDSVNQPQHF.

J is TRBJ2-7 and V is TRBV9; 9 bases line up with TRBD2. Germline CDR1 is SGDLS and CDR2 is YYNGEE. The CDR3 extends over 19 amino acids. Trimming removed 4 bases from V and 0 bases from J; junction bases left unmatched: 17. The CDR3 coding sequence is TGTGCCAGCAGCCCGCAATCGGTGACTAGCGGATTGAACTCCTACGAGCAGTACTTC. It translates to CASSPQSVTSGLNSYEQYF.

CDR3 DNA: TGTGCCAGCAGTTATGGGGCGCCCCGAGAGACCCAGTACTTC. Encoded protein: CASSYGAPRETQYF. The chain carries TRBV6-6 and TRBJ2-5, with D perhaps matching TRBD1 (5 bases). CDR1 and CDR2 from the germline V gene are MNHNY and SVGAGI (reference sequence). The CDR3 is made up of 14 amino acids. Trimming shortened V by 3 bases and J by 4 bases, and 12 bases separated the two germline ends.

This chain links TRBV2 with TRBJ2-3, with 7 bases matching TRBD2. From germline, CDR1 is SNHLY and CDR2 FYNNEI. The CDR3 is 14 amino acids. V shed 9 bases, J shed 0 bases, and the junction held 6 bases outside the gene matches. For the CDR3, the DNA is TGTGCCAGTGCCGGGACTATGAGCACAGATACGCAGTATTTT. It yields the protein CASAGTMSTDTQYF.

The J gene is TRBJ1-5, the V gene TRBV18; D perhaps matches TRBD1 (5 bases). V lost 2 bases and J 5 bases, leaving 16 bases between the germline ends. Germline CDR1 and CDR2: KGHSH and LQKENI. The CDR3 extends over 16 amino acids. This CDR3 reads CASSPSWGRSYQPQHF. CDR3 DNA sequence: TGTGCCAGCTCACCAAGCTGGGGCCGATCCTATCAGCCCCAGCATTTT.

This rearrangement joins TRBV11-2 to TRBJ2-3; D is uncertain. Germline CDR1 is SGHAT and CDR2 is FQNNGV. The CDR3 contains 15 residues. Trimming stripped 2 bases from V and 3 bases from J, with 12 bases between. CDR3 in DNA: TGTGCCAGCAGCTTACATGGTTTGGATACAGATACGCAGTATTTT. It codes for CASSLHGLDTDTQYF.

The V call is TRBV5-4, the J call TRBJ1-1; D unresolved. The CDR3 runs to 16 residues. CDR1 and CDR2 from the germline V gene are SGHNT and YYREEE (reference sequence). Deletions cut 5 bases from V and 1 base from J, with 18 bases between. The CDR3: CASRPGLLIENTEAFF. The CDR3 DNA is TGTGCCAGCAGACCGGGCCTCCTAATTGAGAACACTGAAGCTTTCTTT.

The rearrangement uses TRBV6-6 and TRBJ1-2, with 7 nucleotides matching TRBD1. The germline CDR1 and CDR2 sequences are MNHNY and SVGAGI (reference sequence). CDR3 length equals 14 residues. After removal of 2 bases from V and 8 bases from J, the junction contained 8 bases not matched to a gene. The DNA of the CDR3 is TGTGCCAGCAGTTACCTAGACAGGGCGGGAGGCTACACCTTC. The encoded protein is CASSYLDRAGGYTF.

This chain links TRBV2 with TRBJ2-7; TRBD1 is a possible D gene (5 bases). CDR1 and CDR2 (germline): SNHLY, FYNNEI. Between the trimmed V and J ends, which lost 9 bases and 0 bases, there was a span of 15 bases. The CDR3 consists of 14 residues. The CDR3 here is CARERQQSSYEQYF. CDR3 coding DNA: TGTGCCAGAGAGCGACAGCAGAGCTCCTACGAGCAGTACTTC.

The rearrangement uses TRBV30 and TRBJ2-7; 10 positions agree with TRBD1. The germline gives CDR1 GTSNPN, CDR2 SVGIG (reference sequence). CDR3 length: 15 amino acids. J was trimmed by 2 bases and V by 3 bases; bases with no gene match: 7. The CDR3: CAWRRGTGVTYEQYF. CDR3 nucleotide sequence: TGTGCCTGGAGAAGGGGGACAGGGGTCACCTACGAGCAGTACTTC.

This chain uses TRBV11-2 with TRBJ1-5; D is undetermined. The length of the CDR3 is 15 residues. Trimming removed 2 bases from V and 4 bases from J, with 12 bases in between. Germline lookup yields CDR1 SGHAT and CDR2 FQNNGV. In nucleotides, the CDR3 is TGTGCCAGCAGCTTACGGCGGGCGGAAAATCAGCCCCAGCATTTT. Amino acids: CASSLRRAENQPQHF.

This clone came up once. The chain is built from TRBV10-3 and TRBJ1-2; TRBD1 matches at 7 bases. J lost 3 bases, V lost 0 bases, and 4 bases had no gene match. The CDR3 runs to 15 residues. Germline CDR1 reads ENHRY; CDR2 reads SYGVKD. CDR3 in amino acids: CAISESITGDYGYTF. The CDR3 DNA is TGTGCCATCAGTGAGTCTATAACAGGGGACTATGGCTACACCTTC.

The rearrangement joins TRBV2 to TRBJ1-1, with D unclear. The V end lost 5 bases, the J end lost 4 bases, and 14 bases lay between the germline ends. From germline, CDR1 is SNHLY and CDR2 FYNNEI. The CDR3 covers 14 residues. The CDR3 reads CASSLDLRSTEAFF. The CDR3 coding sequence is TGTGCCAGCAGTCTCGACCTCCGTAGCACTGAAGCTTTCTTT. Based on the CDR3 plus reference TRBV2 and TRBJ1-1, the full variable domain is EPEVTQTPSHQVTQMGQEVILRCVPISNHLYFYWYRQILGQKVEFLVSFYNNEISEKSEIFDDQFSVERPDGSNFTLKIRSTKLEDSAMYFCASSLDLRSTEAFFGQGTRLTVV.

The chain joins TRBV4-1 to TRBJ1-6, with D unclear. This CDR3 is built from 18 residues. Germline CDR1 is MGHRA and CDR2 is YSYEKL. V was clipped by 0 bases and J by 0 bases, with 12 bases between them. CDR3 sequence (DNA): TGCGCCAGCAGCCAAGAAGAGGGTTGGAGCTCCTATAATTCACCCCTCCACTTT. Protein sequence: CASSQEEGWSSYNSPLHF.

The V and J genes are TRBV5-1 and TRBJ1-1; TRBD1 aligns across 10 bases. V gave up 8 bases and J gave up 1 base; unmatched junction bases: 14. The CDR3 covers 17 residues. Germline CDR1 and CDR2: SGHRS and YFSETQ. The CDR3 reads CASRGAGQGSSNTEAFF. The CDR3 nucleotides are TGCGCCAGTCGAGGGGCGGGACAGGGGTCTTCGAACACTGAAGCTTTCTTT.

The chain carries TRBV5-1 and TRBJ2-1; perhaps TRBD2 as D (5 bases). CDR3 length equals 15 residues. Per the germline V gene, CDR1 is SGHRS and CDR2 is YFSETQ. V was trimmed by 4 bases and J by 6 bases, leaving 17 bases between them. CDR3 in amino acids: CASSPRDPHPNEQFF. The CDR3 DNA sequence: TGCGCCAGCAGCCCCCGGGATCCCCACCCCAATGAGCAGTTCTTC.

The V call is TRBV12-5, the J call TRBJ2-7; the D is unclear. The CDR3 totals 16 residues. The V end was cut by 0 bases, the J end by 3 bases, with 15 bases between. Germline V gives CDR1 LGHNT, CDR2 FRNRAP. The chain's CDR3 is CASGLVGPNLNYEQYF. CDR3 nucleotide sequence: TGTGCTAGTGGTTTGGTCGGACCTAATTTAAACTACGAGCAGTACTTC.

The V call is TRBV30, the J call TRBJ2-1; weak D call: TRBD2 (6 bases). The CDR3 length is 15 residues. The ends were cut back, 4 bases at V and 4 bases at J, with 17 bases in the middle. Germline values: CDR1 GTSNPN, CDR2 SVGIG (reference sequence). The chain's CDR3 is CAWITRTGAYNEQFF. The CDR3 nucleotides read TGTGCCTGGATTACTAGAACGGGAGCTTACAATGAGCAGTTCTTC.